These T cell receptor beta chains were read from a single sample in a study of T cell repertoires in cytomegalovirus infection. MiXCR, applied by TCRdb to the reads, yields one record per CDR3 protein. The sample includes about half a million distinct CDR3 sequences, more than 30% seen only once; the top ten take about a sixth. Their antigens are not known. The sample in question was cultured PBMCs, obtained from culture after CMV antigen stimulation. Receptor source: a human donor in good health (CMV status not recorded). Some clones in this sample may be carry-over from other donors' samples. The conserved cysteine and the conserved F or W are not part of the CDR3 here.

v_call: TRBV4-1
cdr3_aa: ASSQGTGGRPDTQY

v_call: TRBV7-2
cdr3_aa: ASSPRDGPQTQF

v_call: TRBV7-2
cdr3_aa: ASSLAPPGQPTGELF

v_call: TRBV10-3
cdr3_aa: AIRGLQFEDTQY

v_call: TRBV6-8
cdr3_aa: ASSRNEYTEAF

v_call: TRBV19
cdr3_aa: ASSPGLENEAF

v_call: TRBV2
cdr3_aa: ASIFQHHTDTQY

v_call: TRBV19
cdr3_aa: ASTTEAGGPRNEQF

v_call: TRBV7-2
cdr3_aa: ASSVGLAKNIQY

v_call: TRBV28
cdr3_aa: ASSLSVAGTYEQY

v_call: TRBV7-4
cdr3_aa: ASSFSRGGAF

v_call: TRBV4-1
cdr3_aa: ASSQGKTSGRLADTQY

v_call: TRBV19
cdr3_aa: ASTGATSYNEQF

v_call: TRBV20-1
cdr3_aa: SARGLTGYEQY

v_call: TRBV24-1
cdr3_aa: ATSDFSGGYNEQF

v_call: TRBV6-1
cdr3_aa: ASSSLSSGLKADTQY

v_call: TRBV29-1
cdr3_aa: SVEVSGRGDTQY

v_call: TRBV7-8
cdr3_aa: ASSFDANTEAF

v_call: TRBV7-3
cdr3_aa: ASSPQPNSYNEQF

v_call: TRBV5-6
cdr3_aa: ASSLDRGVEQY

v_call: TRBV7-2
cdr3_aa: ASSSGDRGFSEAF

v_call: TRBV4-3
cdr3_aa: ASSLAWPSSYNEQF

v_call: TRBV19
cdr3_aa: ASRPDRRTNEKLF

v_call: TRBV20-1
cdr3_aa: SGEADSTYEQY

v_call: TRBV20-1
cdr3_aa: SARRQVNTEAF

v_call: TRBV7-2
cdr3_aa: ASKIGGTDTQY

v_call: TRBV6-1
cdr3_aa: ASSERAGGSNQPQH

v_call: TRBV28
cdr3_aa: AIRSSGNQPQH

v_call: TRBV19
cdr3_aa: ATGWEENTGELF

v_call: TRBV5-4
cdr3_aa: ASSLAGLGLAGVEQF